The sequence of this T cell receptor (beta chain) was determined in a study of blood T cell repertoires in COVID-19. Study context: T cells, B-cell-depleted T cells, or PBMCs supplied cDNA or gDNA.

In Cohort 3, a recovered donor had either two negative PCRs, clearance, or symptom resolution. The CDR3 consists of 14 residues. Germline values: CDR1 KGHSH, CDR2 LQKENI. The junction had 4 bases not matched to a gene; V was cut back by 5 bases and J by 3 bases. TCRdb keeps only in-frame clones here, not all; method: immunoSEQ multiplex PCR. In the table there are 320,000 or so clones, 75% to 90% of which are singletons. The sample was PBMCs or T cells enriched from blood (not recorded which). The V and J genes are TRBV18 and TRBJ1-1; 9 bases align to TRBD1. This sequence was found in a man aged 55 to 70 who had recovered from COVID-19. Here the CDR3 reads CASSGGTGHTEAFF. The CDR3 bases are TGTGCCAGCTCAGGGGGGACAGGGCACACTGAAGCTTTCTTT.